This T cell receptor (beta chain) was retrieved from a study of human T cells and chemical hapten exposure. Overall study context: Donors were sensitized with 2% DPC on the upper inner arm. Upper-back patches of 0.01% DPC were read at 6 days.

Time point of the sample: pre-sensitization, week 0. Treatment noted: therapeutic diphenylcyclopropenone sensitization with weekly scalp DPC. At least ten counts were recorded for this clonotype. Its antigen is not known. Study-wide points: Large CDR3 similarity clusters arose significantly more often from expanded TCRs than from controls.

The junction had 4 bases not matched to a gene; V was cut back by 4 bases and J by 2 bases. The CDR3 is 14 amino acids. From germline, CDR1 is LGHDT and CDR2 YNNKEL (reference sequence). For the library, individual cDNA molecules each received unique molecular identifiers. TCRdb processed the RACE reads anew with MiXCR; each CDR3 protein has one entry. The sample includes 95,000 to 150,000 distinct CDR3 sequences, 13% of them seen just once. The starting material was whole blood, obtained in connection with sensitization to the hapten diphenylcyclopropenone (DPC). This sequence joins TRBV3-1 and TRBJ1-2, with 7 bases identical to TRBD1. This TCR was recovered from a woman aged 18-29 years with alopecia areata. Some clones in this sample may be carry-over from other donors' samples. The CDR3 bases are TGTGCCAGCAGCCCGATACAGGGGAACTATGGCTACACCTTC. It specifies CASSPIQGNYGYTF.